The 17 T cell receptor beta chains presented below share a single source sample, sequenced in a study of technical replicates of blood from a handful of donors. Libraries were prepared by immunoSEQ multiplex PCR; TCRdb keeps only in-frame clonotypes and omits some of them. The sample holds 70,000 to 85,000 clones, about 91% seen once. Sequenced material: T cells isolated from PBMCs. These receptors came from a human donor in good health.

This chain links TRBV5-6 with TRBJ2-3, with a tentative D call TRBD2 (5 bases). This CDR3 contains 15 residues. Trimming shortened V by 4 bases and J by 2 bases, and 14 bases separated the two germline ends. Looked up from germline, CDR1 is SGHDT and CDR2 is YYEEEE. CDR3 sequence (DNA): TGTGCCAGCAGCGGAGCCGCGGGCCTCACAGATACGCAGTATTTT. Protein product: CASSGAAGLTDTQYF.

The chain combines TRBV7-9 with TRBJ2-7, with TRBD2 identical over 7 bases. Trimming took 5 bases from V and 3 from J; bases not matched to a gene: 10. This CDR3 contains 15 residues. Germline V lookup: CDR1 SEHNR, CDR2 FQNEAQ (reference sequence). The CDR3 reads CASSPGGWQGYEQYF. CDR3 DNA: TGTGCCAGCAGCCCCGGGGGGTGGCAGGGCTACGAGCAGTACTTC.

This chain uses TRBV29-1 with TRBJ1-3; 10 nucleotides line up with TRBD1. CDR1 is SQVTM, CDR2 ANQGSEA, per germline. With 0 bases clipped from V and 0 bases from J, the junction kept 8 bases outside the gene matches. This CDR3 is 18 amino acids long. CDR3 sequence (DNA): TGCAGCGTTGAAGATGACAGGGGGCCATATAACTCTGGAAACACCATATATTTT. This translates into CSVEDDRGPYNSGNTIYF.

The chain uses TRBV29-1 and TRBJ1-1; 7 bases are shared with TRBD1. CDR1 is SQVTM and CDR2 is ANQGSEA in the germline V gene. Trimming removed 6 bases from V and 1 base from J; junction bases left unmatched: 5. The CDR3 is made up of 13 amino acids. The CDR3 spells CSVAGQENTEAFF. CDR3 DNA: TGCAGCGTCGCTGGACAGGAGAACACTGAAGCTTTCTTT.

The V gene is TRBV28, the J gene TRBJ2-1, with 12 bases matching TRBD1. CDR1 is MDHEN, CDR2 SYDVKM, per germline. V shed 2 bases, J shed 1 base, and the junction held 9 bases outside the gene matches. There are 19 residues in the CDR3. CDR3 bases: TGTGCCAGCAGTTTACCGGGACAGGGGGCCTTAGGGTCCTACAATGAGCAGTTCTTC. Amino acid sequence: CASSLPGQGALGSYNEQFF.

The CDR3 here is CASSLDMNTEAFF. CDR3 sequence (DNA): TGTGCCAGCAGCTTAGATATGAACACTGAAGCTTTCTTT. This chain joins TRBV7-9 and TRBJ1-1; D is uncertain. V was shortened by 1 base and J by 0 bases, with 3 bases between the two germline ends. The germline V gene has CDR1 SEHNR and CDR2 FQNEAQ (reference sequence). The CDR3 is 13 residues long.

The chain carries TRBV7-3 and TRBJ2-7; TRBD2 agrees at 7 bases. The ends lost 5 bases at V and 0 bases at J; junction bases unmatched: 1. Germline V gene lookup returns CDR1 SGHTA and CDR2 FQGTGA. The CDR3 spans 13 residues. CDR3 bases: TGTGCCAGCAGCCCGGGGGGCTCCTACGAGCAGTACTTC. Amino acid sequence: CASSPGGSYEQYF.

This clone has more than one count but fewer than ten. The V and J genes are TRBV7-2 and TRBJ2-7, with 11 bases lining up with TRBD2. This CDR3 is built from 15 residues. After removal of 4 bases from V and 4 bases from J, the junction contained 6 bases not matched to a gene. Germline lookup yields CDR1 SGHTA and CDR2 FQGNSA. The CDR3 DNA is TGTGCCAGCAGCTCAAATAGCGGGAGGGTGTACGAGCAGTACTTC. Translated: CASSSNSGRVYEQYF.

This rearrangement joins TRBV19 to TRBJ2-7, with TRBD1 identical over 9 bases. The CDR3 extends over 14 amino acids. The V and J ends lost 3 bases and 4 bases, in that order; junction bases with no gene match: 4. Germline CDR1 is LNHDA and CDR2 is SQIVND (reference sequence). The CDR3 reads CASSIEDRGYEQYF. CDR3 coding DNA: TGTGCCAGTAGTATCGAGGACAGGGGATACGAGCAGTACTTC.

V gene TRBV11-3 combines with J gene TRBJ2-7, with no clear D. Trimming left V 1 base short and J 7 bases short, with 5 bases between. The CDR3 sequence is 11 residues long. Germline V CDR1 and CDR2: SGHNT, YENEEA. DNA for the CDR3: TGTGCCAGCAGCTTAGTCACAGAGCAGTACTTC. Its translation: CASSLVTEQYF.

The rearrangement uses TRBV30 and TRBJ1-3; tentatively, D is TRBD1 (5 bases). V was shortened by 5 bases and J by 4 bases, with 12 bases between the two germline ends. Germline CDR1 reads GTSNPN; CDR2 reads SVGIG (reference sequence). This CDR3 is built from 13 residues. CDR3 residues: CAWGHLDGNTIYF. CDR3 coding DNA: TGTGCCTGGGGACATTTGGACGGAAACACCATATATTTT.

This chain links TRBV6-1 with TRBJ1-5, with D perhaps TRBD1 (5 bases). Per the germline V gene, CDR1 is MNHNS and CDR2 is SASEGT. The ends were cut back, 7 bases at V and 4 bases at J, with 17 bases in the middle. This CDR3 contains 15 residues. The CDR3 region is CASMSGGGGNQPQHF. In DNA, the CDR3 is TGTGCCAGCATGTCCGGGGGAGGCGGGAATCAGCCCCAGCATTTT.

The chain carries TRBV19 and TRBJ1-2; possibly TRBD1 for D (6 bases). Germline lookup yields CDR1 LNHDA and CDR2 SQIVND (reference sequence). The CDR3 has 14 amino acids. V shed 7 bases and J shed 3 bases, with 15 bases lying between them. The CDR3 coding sequence is TGTGCCAGTACCACAGGGACCCCCTACTATGGCTACACCTTC. Translated: CASTTGTPYYGYTF.

This clone was seen a handful of times. This chain connects TRBV5-4 to TRBJ1-6, with D maybe TRBD1 (6 bases). The CDR3 extends over 14 amino acids. CDR1 is SGHNT and CDR2 is YYREEE in the germline V gene (reference sequence). Trimming left V 3 bases short and J 5 bases short, with 9 bases between. CDR3 in DNA: TGTGCCAGCAGCTCGGGACAAGATAATTCACCCCTCCACTTT. The encoded protein is CASSSGQDNSPLHF.

The rearrangement uses TRBV5-1 and TRBJ2-2; D is undetermined. V was shortened by 0 bases and J by 2 bases, with 8 bases between the two germline ends. CDR1 and CDR2 (germline): SGHRS, YFSETQ. The CDR3 is made up of 15 amino acids. CDR3 nucleotides: TGCGCCAGCAGCTTGGGCCCACTAAACACCGGGGAGCTGTTTTTT. It codes for CASSLGPLNTGELFF.

The V gene is TRBV10-3, the J gene TRBJ2-1; TRBD2 agrees at 9 bases. Per germline, CDR1 ENHRY and CDR2 SYGVKD. V dropped 4 bases and J dropped 8; count of bases not matched to a gene: 15. CDR3 length: 17 amino acids. Here the CDR3 DNA reads TGTGCCATCAGTGGAGGGGCCGGGACTAGCTTCTTTGATGAGCAGTTCTTC. This codes for CAISGGAGTSFFDEQFF.

The chain carries TRBV5-4 and TRBJ2-7; D perhaps matches TRBD2 (5 bases). The CDR3 length is 13 residues. Germline CDR1 reads SGHNT; CDR2 reads YYREEE (reference sequence). V lost 4 bases and J 3 bases, leaving 11 bases between the germline ends. The CDR3 sequence: CASSPGSLYEQYF. The CDR3 DNA sequence: TGTGCCAGCAGCCCGGGGTCCCTCTACGAGCAGTACTTC.